The T cell receptor beta chain described here comes from a study of T-cell reconstitution after alpha-beta-depleted transplantation in children. Only a few counts were recorded for this clonotype. Germline V gene lookup returns CDR1 SQVTM and CDR2 ANQGSEA. The length of the CDR3 is 14 residues. V was shortened by 1 base and J by 6 bases, with 15 bases between the two germline ends. Preparation of the TCRbeta library was carried out with unique molecular identifiers. TCRdb reprocessed the PCR reads with MiXCR, giving one entry per CDR3 protein. The data hold 400,000 to 500,000 distinct CDR3 sequences, with about a tenth observed a single time.

This material consisted of PBMCs from the stem cell graft donor, taken from the stem cell graft. The chain couples TRBV29-1 to TRBJ2-5; D gene unclear. The sequence derives from a human donor who donated a stem cell graft to a child with acute myeloid leukemia. CDR3 residues: CSVEVQDWAKTQYF. The CDR3 DNA sequence: TGCAGCGTTGAAGTTCAGGATTGGGCAAAGACCCAGTACTTC. The whole variable domain, remainder taken from reference TRBV29-1 and TRBJ2-5, is SAVISQKPSRDICQRGTSLTIQCQVDSQVTMMFWYRQQPGQSLTLIATANQGSEATYESGFVIDKFPISRPNLTFSTLTVSNMSPEDSSIYLCSVEVQDWAKTQYFGPGTRLLVL.